One sample yielded the 16 T cell receptor beta chains listed below, sequenced in a study of human T cells and chemical hapten exposure. MiXCR, run by TCRdb on the RACE reads, gives a single entry per CDR3 protein. The sample includes tens of thousands of distinct CDR3 sequences, approximately 13% of them seen just once. Described time point: pre-sensitization, week 0. Treatment meaning: therapeutic diphenylcyclopropenone sensitization with weekly scalp DPC. This specimen was whole blood, taken in connection with sensitization to the hapten diphenylcyclopropenone (DPC). Receptors originate from a woman aged 30 to 39 with alopecia areata. Some clones in this sample may be carry-over from other donors' samples.

This clonotype was seen at least ten times. The CDR3, as DNA: TGTGCCAGCAGCTCTAGGGGGGATGGAACTGAAGCTTTCTTT. This encodes CASSSRGDGTEAFF. The chain employs TRBV7-2 and TRBJ1-1; a possible D gene is TRBD1 (6 bases). Germline V lookup: CDR1 SGHTA, CDR2 FQGNSA. Trimming removed 4 bases at V and 5 bases at J, with 14 bases between. The CDR3 is 14 residues long.

This clonotype was seen a handful of times. In DNA form, the CDR3 reads TGCGCCAGCAGTCAGCGGGACAGCTTTAGCACAGATACGCAGTATTTT. This encodes CASSQRDSFSTDTQYF. The chain joins TRBV23-1 to TRBJ2-3; TRBD1 might be the D (7 bases). TRBV23-1 is an ORF for which the function is uncertain. V lost 3 bases to trimming and J lost 0 bases, with 13 bases between them. CDR3 length: 16 residues.

This clonotype came up many times. The rearrangement joins TRBV29-1 to TRBJ1-2; D uncertain. The CDR3 has 13 amino acids. Looked up from germline, CDR1 is SQVTM and CDR2 is ANQGSEA. V lost 3 bases to trimming and J lost 2 bases, with 10 bases between them. The CDR3 nucleotides are TGCAGCGTTGATTCCCAGGAAAACTATGGCTACACCTTC. Its translation: CSVDSQENYGYTF.

J is TRBJ2-3 and V is TRBV7-9, with no clear D. V lost 2 bases, J lost 2 bases, and 14 bases lay in between. Germline CDR1 SEHNR, CDR2 FQNEAQ (reference sequence). The CDR3 totals 16 residues. The chain's CDR3 is CASSLPPSPNTDTQYF. Here the CDR3 DNA reads TGTGCCAGCAGCTTACCACCATCACCTAACACAGATACGCAGTATTTT.

This clonotype was seen a few times. V usage is TRBV7-9 and J usage is TRBJ1-1, with TRBD1 as a possible D gene (5 bases). This CDR3 contains 17 residues. Per the germline V gene, CDR1 is SEHNR and CDR2 is FQNEAQ (reference sequence). V lost 4 bases, J lost 0 bases, and 18 bases lay in between. This chain's CDR3 is CASSSNRQWGMNTEAFF. Here the CDR3 DNA reads TGTGCCAGCAGCTCAAACCGCCAGTGGGGGATGAACACTGAAGCTTTCTTT.

J is TRBJ1-1 and V is TRBV7-2; D is unclear. V gave up 5 bases and J gave up 0 bases, with 13 bases separating them. This CDR3 is built from 15 residues. Germline CDR1 reads SGHTA; CDR2 reads FQGNSA. The CDR3 nucleotides read TGTGCCAGCAGCGCATATTTCTCCATGAACACTGAAGCTTTCTTT. This encodes CASSAYFSMNTEAFF.

This clonotype was recorded at least ten times. The rearrangement joins TRBV6-6 to TRBJ1-5; D call uncertain. Germline V CDR1 and CDR2: MNHNY, SVGAGI (reference sequence). This CDR3 spans 21 amino acids. Trimming stripped 0 bases from V and 0 bases from J, with 24 bases between. The CDR3 coding sequence is TGTGCCAGCAGTTACTCGAAAGAGGCGGCAGTCCTTGGGTATAGCAATCAGCCCCAGCATTTT. Protein product: CASSYSKEAAVLGYSNQPQHF.

This rearrangement joins TRBV7-9 to TRBJ1-2, with unresolved D. Trimming shortened V by 6 bases and J by 3 bases, and 17 bases separated the two germline ends. The CDR3 is 15 amino acids. The germline V gene has CDR1 SEHNR and CDR2 FQNEAQ (reference sequence). CDR3 region: CASSSNPGVHYGYTF. The CDR3 DNA follows: TGTGCCAGCAGTTCAAATCCCGGGGTACACTATGGCTACACCTTC.

This clonotype has at least ten counts. The chain carries TRBV7-3 and TRBJ2-3; D is perhaps TRBD2 (6 bases). The CDR3 runs 13 residues. Germline values: CDR1 SGHTA, CDR2 FQGTGA. V was pared by 4 bases and J by 4 bases, with 9 bases between. CDR3 residues: CASSWTISDTQYF. Here the CDR3 DNA reads TGTGCCAGCAGCTGGACTATATCAGATACGCAGTATTTT.

There are many counts of this clonotype. V usage is TRBV5-1 and J usage is TRBJ2-5, with D unclear. Trimming stripped 4 bases from V and 2 bases from J, with 12 bases between. The CDR3 has 14 amino acids. The V gene's germline CDR1 is SGHRS and CDR2 YFSETQ. Written as DNA, the CDR3 is TGCGCCAGCAGCCTTGGTAATTCACAAGAGACCCAGTACTTC. Its translation: CASSLGNSQETQYF.

In this sample, this clonotype turned up a few times. The gene calls are TRBV27 and TRBJ2-1, with D maybe TRBD2 (6 bases). CDR1 and CDR2 (germline): MNHEY, SMNVEV (reference sequence). The CDR3 has 17 residues. V dropped 6 bases and J dropped 3 bases, with 21 bases sitting between them. The CDR3, as DNA: TGTGCCAGCAGCCCTTACTCCGGGACTCCCCTCTACAATGAGCAGTTCTTC. It codes for CASSPYSGTPLYNEQFF.

This clonotype has a count of ten or more. The chain has TRBV29-1 and TRBJ2-5; 7 nucleotides line up with TRBD1. Trimming took 5 bases from V and 4 from J; bases not matched to a gene: 7. In germline, CDR1 is SQVTM, CDR2 ANQGSEA. The CDR3 length is 13 residues. CDR3 protein: CSVRRGHGETQYF. As DNA, the CDR3 is TGCAGCGTTCGAAGGGGGCACGGAGAGACCCAGTACTTC.

The chain uses TRBV24-1 and TRBJ2-1; 11 positions agree with TRBD2. The CDR3 has 16 amino acids. Losses at the gene ends were 4 bases for V and 8 bases for J; bases not matched to a gene: 9. Germline V gene lookup returns CDR1 KGHDR and CDR2 SFDVKD. CDR3 sequence: CATSEGSGRAADEQFF. DNA of the CDR3: TGTGCCACCAGTGAGGGTAGCGGGAGGGCCGCGGATGAGCAGTTCTTC.

This clonotype was counted at least ten times. The V gene is TRBV12-2, the J gene TRBJ1-3; the D call of TRBD1 is as the table states it, not checked on the DNA. TRBV12-2 is noted as a pseudogene. The CDR3 sequence is 17 residues long. The CDR3 DNA reads as TGTGCAAGTCGCTTTCACAGGGGGCGAAGGCCTGGAAACACCATATATTTT. Translation gives CASRFHRGRRPGNTIYF.

This clonotype was observed at least ten times. The J gene is TRBJ2-7, the V gene TRBV20-1, with 12 positions matching TRBD1. CDR1 and CDR2 (germline): DFQATT, SNEGSKA (reference sequence). The CDR3 is 22 amino acids. The V gene end was trimmed by 1 base and the J gene end by 3 bases; junction bases not matched to a gene: 25. The CDR3 bases are TGCAGTGCTAGAGGGGCCGGGACAGGGGGCCATTCTTTTAGCGGGAGTTTCTACGAGCAGTACTTC. It yields the protein CSARGAGTGGHSFSGSFYEQYF.

With respect to this clonotype: A much larger clone differs by one base, so this may be a read error. CDR3 amino acids: CASSLVRANSEAFF. CDR3 bases: TGTGCCAGCAGCTTAGTCCGGGCTAACTCTGAAGCTTTCTTT. The gene calls are TRBV7-9 and TRBJ1-1; the D is unclear. CDR3 length equals 14 residues. Germline-derived CDR1 and CDR2 are SEHNR and FQNEAQ (reference sequence). V dropped 1 base and J dropped 6 bases, with 12 bases sitting between them.